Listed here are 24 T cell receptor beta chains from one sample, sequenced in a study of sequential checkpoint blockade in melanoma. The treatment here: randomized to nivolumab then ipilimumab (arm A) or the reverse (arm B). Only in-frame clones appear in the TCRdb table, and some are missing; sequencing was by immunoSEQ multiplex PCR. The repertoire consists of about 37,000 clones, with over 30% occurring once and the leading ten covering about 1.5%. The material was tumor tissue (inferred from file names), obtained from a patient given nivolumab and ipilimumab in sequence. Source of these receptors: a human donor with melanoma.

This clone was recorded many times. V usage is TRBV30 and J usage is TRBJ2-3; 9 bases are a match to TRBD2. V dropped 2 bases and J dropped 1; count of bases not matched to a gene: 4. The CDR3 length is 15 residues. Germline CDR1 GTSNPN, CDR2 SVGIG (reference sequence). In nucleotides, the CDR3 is TGTGCCTGGAGTCGGGTAGCGGGGGGCACAGATACGCAGTATTTT. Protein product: CAWSRVAGGTDTQYF.

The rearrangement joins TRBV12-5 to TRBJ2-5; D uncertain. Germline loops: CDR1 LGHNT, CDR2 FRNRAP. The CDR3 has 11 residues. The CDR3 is CASSPGETQYF. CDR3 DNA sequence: TGTGCCAGCTCCCCCGGGGAGACCCAGTACTTC.

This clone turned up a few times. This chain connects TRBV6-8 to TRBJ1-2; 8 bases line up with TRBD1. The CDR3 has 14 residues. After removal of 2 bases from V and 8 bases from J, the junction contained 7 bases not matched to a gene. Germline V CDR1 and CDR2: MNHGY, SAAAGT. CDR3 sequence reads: CASSYGQGAQGYTF. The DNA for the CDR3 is TGTGCCAGCAGTTACGGCCAGGGGGCCCAAGGCTACACCTTC.

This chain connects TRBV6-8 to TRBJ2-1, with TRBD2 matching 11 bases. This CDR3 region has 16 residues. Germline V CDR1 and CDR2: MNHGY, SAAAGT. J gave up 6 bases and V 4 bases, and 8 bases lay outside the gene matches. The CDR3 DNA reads TGTGCCAGCAGTTCCGGCACTAGCGGGAGAACCAATGAGCAGTTCTTC. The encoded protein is CASSSGTSGRTNEQFF.

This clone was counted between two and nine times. This chain's CDR3 is CASLTGSYPYEQYF. The CDR3 coding sequence is TGTGCCAGCCTGACCGGGAGTTACCCCTACGAGCAGTACTTC. V usage is TRBV27 and J usage is TRBJ2-7, with D tentatively TRBD2 (6 bases). V lost 8 bases and J 2 bases, leaving 16 bases between the germline ends. CDR3 size: 14 residues. CDR1 is MNHEY and CDR2 is SMNVEV in the germline V gene (reference sequence).

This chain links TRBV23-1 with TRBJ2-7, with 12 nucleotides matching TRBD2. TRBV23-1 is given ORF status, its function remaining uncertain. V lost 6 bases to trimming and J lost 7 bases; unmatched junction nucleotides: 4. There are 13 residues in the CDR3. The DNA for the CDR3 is TGCGCCAGCAGCTCGGGGACTAGCGGGGAGCAGTACTTC. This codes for CASSSGTSGEQYF.

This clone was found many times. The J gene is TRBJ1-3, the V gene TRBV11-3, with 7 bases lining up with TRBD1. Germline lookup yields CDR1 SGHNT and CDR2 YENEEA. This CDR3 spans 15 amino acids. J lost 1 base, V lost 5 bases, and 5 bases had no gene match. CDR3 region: CASSLTGVSGNTIYF. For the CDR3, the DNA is TGTGCCAGCAGCCTTACAGGGGTATCTGGAAACACCATATATTTT. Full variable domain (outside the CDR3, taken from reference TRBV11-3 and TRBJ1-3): EAGVVQSPRYKIIEKKQPVAFWCNPISGHNTLYWYLQNLGQGPELLIRYENEEAVDDSQLPKDRFSAERLKGVDSTLKIQPAELGDSAVYLCASSLTGVSGNTIYFGEGSWLTVV.

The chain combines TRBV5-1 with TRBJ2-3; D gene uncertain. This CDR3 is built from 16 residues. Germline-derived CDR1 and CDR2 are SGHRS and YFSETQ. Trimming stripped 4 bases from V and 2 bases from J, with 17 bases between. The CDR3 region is CASSPARQHNTDTQYF. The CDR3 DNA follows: TGCGCCAGCAGCCCCGCCCGCCAACACAACACAGATACGCAGTATTTT.

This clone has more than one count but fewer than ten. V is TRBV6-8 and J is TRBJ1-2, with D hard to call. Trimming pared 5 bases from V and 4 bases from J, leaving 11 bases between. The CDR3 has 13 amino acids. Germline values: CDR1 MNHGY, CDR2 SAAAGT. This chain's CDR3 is CASSTGVSYGYTF. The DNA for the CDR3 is TGTGCCAGCAGTACGGGCGTATCCTATGGCTACACCTTC.

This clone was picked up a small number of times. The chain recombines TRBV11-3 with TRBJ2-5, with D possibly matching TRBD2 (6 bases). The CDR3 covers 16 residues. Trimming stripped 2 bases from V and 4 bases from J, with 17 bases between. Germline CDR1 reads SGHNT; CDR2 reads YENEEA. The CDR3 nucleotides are TGTGCCAGCAGCTTATCGCCGCGGGGCCACGGAGAGACCCAGTACTTC. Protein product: CASSLSPRGHGETQYF. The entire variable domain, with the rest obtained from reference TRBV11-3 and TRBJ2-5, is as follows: EAGVVQSPRYKIIEKKQPVAFWCNPISGHNTLYWYLQNLGQGPELLIRYENEEAVDDSQLPKDRFSAERLKGVDSTLKIQPAELGDSAVYLCASSLSPRGHGETQYFGPGTRLLVL.

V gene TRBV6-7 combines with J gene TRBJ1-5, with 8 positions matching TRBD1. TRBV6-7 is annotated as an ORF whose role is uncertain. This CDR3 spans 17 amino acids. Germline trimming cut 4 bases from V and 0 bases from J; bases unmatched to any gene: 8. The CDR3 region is CASSSPGQASSNQPQHF. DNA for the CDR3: TGTGCCAGCAGTTCGCCGGGACAGGCCTCTAGCAATCAGCCCCAGCATTTT.

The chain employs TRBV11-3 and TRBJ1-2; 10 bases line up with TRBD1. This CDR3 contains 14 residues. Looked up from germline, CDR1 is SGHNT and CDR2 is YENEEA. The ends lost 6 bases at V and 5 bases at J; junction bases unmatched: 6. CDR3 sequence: CASSTTGGLYGYTF. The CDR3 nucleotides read TGTGCCAGCAGTACGACAGGGGGCTTGTATGGCTACACCTTC.

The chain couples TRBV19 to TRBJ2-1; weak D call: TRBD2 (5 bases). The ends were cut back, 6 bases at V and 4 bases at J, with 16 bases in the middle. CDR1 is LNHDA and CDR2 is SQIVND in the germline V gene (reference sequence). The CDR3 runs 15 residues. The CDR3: CASRPGSSFYNEQFF. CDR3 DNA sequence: TGTGCCAGTAGACCGGGGAGCTCCTTTTACAATGAGCAGTTCTTC.

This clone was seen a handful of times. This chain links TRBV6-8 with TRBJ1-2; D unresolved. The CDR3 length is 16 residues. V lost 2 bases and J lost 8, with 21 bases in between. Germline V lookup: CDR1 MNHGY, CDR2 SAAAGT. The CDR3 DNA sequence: TGTGCCAGCAGTTACGTTTATATCGACCCCAGAAGGGGCTACACCTTC. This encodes CASSYVYIDPRRGYTF.

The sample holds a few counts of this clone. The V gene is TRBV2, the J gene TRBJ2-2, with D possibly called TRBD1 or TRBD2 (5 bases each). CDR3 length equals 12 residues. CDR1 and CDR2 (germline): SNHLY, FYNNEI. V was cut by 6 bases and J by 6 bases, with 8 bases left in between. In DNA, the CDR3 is TGTGCCAGCAGGGGGGAACCCGGGGAGCTGTTTTTT. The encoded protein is CASRGEPGELFF.

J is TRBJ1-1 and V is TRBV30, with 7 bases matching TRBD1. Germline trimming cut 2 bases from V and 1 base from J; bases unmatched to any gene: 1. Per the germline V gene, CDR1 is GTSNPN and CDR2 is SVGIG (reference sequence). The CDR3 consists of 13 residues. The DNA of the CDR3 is TGTGCCTGGAGTACAGGGGCGAACACTGAAGCTTTCTTT. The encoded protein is CAWSTGANTEAFF.

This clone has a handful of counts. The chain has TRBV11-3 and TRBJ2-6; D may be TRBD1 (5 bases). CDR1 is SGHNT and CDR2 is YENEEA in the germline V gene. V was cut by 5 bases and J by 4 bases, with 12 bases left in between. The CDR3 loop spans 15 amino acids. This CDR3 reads CASSHSGRGANVLTF. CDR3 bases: TGTGCCAGCAGCCACTCAGGGCGGGGGGCCAACGTCCTGACTTTC.

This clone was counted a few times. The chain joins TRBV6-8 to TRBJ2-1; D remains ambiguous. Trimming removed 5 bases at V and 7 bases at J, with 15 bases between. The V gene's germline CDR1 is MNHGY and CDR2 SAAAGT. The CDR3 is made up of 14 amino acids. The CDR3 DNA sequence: TGTGCCAGCAGTCCGCAGGCGGACCGAAATGAGCAGTTCTTC. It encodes CASSPQADRNEQFF.

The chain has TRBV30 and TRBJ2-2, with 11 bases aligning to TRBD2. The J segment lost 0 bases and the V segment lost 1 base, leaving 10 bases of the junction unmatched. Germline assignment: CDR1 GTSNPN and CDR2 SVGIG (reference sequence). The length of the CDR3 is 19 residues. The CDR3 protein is CAWSAHLAGGPSNTGELFF. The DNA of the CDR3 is TGTGCCTGGAGTGCTCATCTAGCGGGGGGCCCCTCGAACACCGGGGAGCTGTTTTTT.

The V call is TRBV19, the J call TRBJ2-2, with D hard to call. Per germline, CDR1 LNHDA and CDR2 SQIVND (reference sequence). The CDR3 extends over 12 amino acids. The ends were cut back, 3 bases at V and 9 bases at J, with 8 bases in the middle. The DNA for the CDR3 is TGTGCCAGTAGTATCAGCATCCGGGAGCTGTTTTTT. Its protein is CASSISIRELFF.

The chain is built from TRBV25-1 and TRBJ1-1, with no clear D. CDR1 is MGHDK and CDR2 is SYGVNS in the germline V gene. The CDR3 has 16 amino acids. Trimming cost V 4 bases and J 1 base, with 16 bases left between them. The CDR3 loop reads CASSAYSGRENTEAFF. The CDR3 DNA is TGTGCCAGCAGTGCTTACAGCGGACGGGAGAACACTGAAGCTTTCTTT.

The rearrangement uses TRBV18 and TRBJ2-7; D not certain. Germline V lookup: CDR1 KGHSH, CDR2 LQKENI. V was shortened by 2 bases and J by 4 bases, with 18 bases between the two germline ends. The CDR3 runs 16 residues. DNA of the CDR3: TGTGCCAGCTCACCAGGGTTCCGAGACGGAGCTTACGAGCAGTACTTC. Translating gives CASSPGFRDGAYEQYF.

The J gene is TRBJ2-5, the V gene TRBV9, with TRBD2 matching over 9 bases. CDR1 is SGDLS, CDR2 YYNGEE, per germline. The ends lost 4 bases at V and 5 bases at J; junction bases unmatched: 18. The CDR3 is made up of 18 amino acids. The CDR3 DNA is TGTGCCAGCAGCTCCCACCGAGGGGCTGCGGGGGGGAGCGAGACCCAGTACTTC. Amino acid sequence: CASSSHRGAAGGSETQYF.

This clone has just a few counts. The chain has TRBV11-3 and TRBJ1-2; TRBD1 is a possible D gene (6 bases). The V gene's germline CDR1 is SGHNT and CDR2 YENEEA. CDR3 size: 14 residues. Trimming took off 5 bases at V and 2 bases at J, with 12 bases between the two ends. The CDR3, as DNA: TGTGCCAGCAGCCTGATTCAGGGGAACTATGGCTACACCTTC. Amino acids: CASSLIQGNYGYTF.